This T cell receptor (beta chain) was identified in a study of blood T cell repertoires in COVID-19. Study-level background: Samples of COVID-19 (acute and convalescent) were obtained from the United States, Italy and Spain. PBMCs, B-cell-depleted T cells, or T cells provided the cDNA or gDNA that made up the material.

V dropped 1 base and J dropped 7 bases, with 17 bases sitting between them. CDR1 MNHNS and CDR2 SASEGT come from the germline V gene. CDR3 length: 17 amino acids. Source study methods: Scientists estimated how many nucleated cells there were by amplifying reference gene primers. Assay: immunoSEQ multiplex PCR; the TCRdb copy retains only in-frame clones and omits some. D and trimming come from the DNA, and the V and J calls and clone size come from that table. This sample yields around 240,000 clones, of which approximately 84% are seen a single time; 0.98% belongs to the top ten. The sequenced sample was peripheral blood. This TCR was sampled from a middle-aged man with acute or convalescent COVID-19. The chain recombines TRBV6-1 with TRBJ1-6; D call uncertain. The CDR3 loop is CASSEVGPLRGNSPLHF. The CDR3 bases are TGTGCCAGCAGTGAAGTAGGGCCCCTAAGAGGGAATTCACCCCTCCACTTT.